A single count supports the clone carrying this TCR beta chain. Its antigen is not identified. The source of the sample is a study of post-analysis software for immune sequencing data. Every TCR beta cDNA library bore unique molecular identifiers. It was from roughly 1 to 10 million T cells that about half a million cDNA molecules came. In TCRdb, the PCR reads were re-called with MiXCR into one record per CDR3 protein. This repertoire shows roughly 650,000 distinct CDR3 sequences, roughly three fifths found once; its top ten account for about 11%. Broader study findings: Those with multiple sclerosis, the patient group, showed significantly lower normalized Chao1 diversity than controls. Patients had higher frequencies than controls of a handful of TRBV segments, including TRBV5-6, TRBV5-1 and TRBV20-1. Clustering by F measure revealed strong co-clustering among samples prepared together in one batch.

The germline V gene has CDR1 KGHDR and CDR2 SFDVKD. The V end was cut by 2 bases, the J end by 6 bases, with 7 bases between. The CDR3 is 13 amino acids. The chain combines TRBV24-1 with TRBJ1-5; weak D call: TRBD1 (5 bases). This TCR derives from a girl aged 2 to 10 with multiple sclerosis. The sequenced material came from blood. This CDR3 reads CATSDSGLQPQHF. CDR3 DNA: TGTGCCACCAGTGATTCGGGACTTCAGCCCCAGCATTTT.